This passage covers 18 T cell receptor beta chains from one sample sequenced in a study of CD8+ T cells in alopecia areata. RNA was extracted and reverse transcribed into cDNA as the sequencing template. Clones were read by immunoSEQ multiplex PCR, and TCRdb kept only the in-frame ones, dropping some. In the table there are approximately 120,000 clones, about 50% of which are singletons. Sequencing was carried out using NKG2D-low CD8+ T cells sorted from blood. These receptors came from a human donor with alopecia areata.

The chain recombines TRBV4-3 with TRBJ2-7; D is perhaps TRBD2 (6 bases). The germline gives CDR1 LGHNA, CDR2 YSLEER. The V end was cut by 2 bases, the J end by 2 bases, with 13 bases between. The CDR3 extends over 15 amino acids. The CDR3 loop reads CASSQSSSGAYEQYF. The DNA of the CDR3 is TGCGCCAGCAGCCAAAGCAGCTCGGGGGCCTACGAGCAGTACTTC.

V and J are TRBV28 and TRBJ2-7; 8 positions match TRBD1. CDR3 length equals 14 residues. V lost 8 bases and J lost 5; bases outside the gene matches: 11. Germline CDR1 and CDR2: MDHEN and SYDVKM. The CDR3 loop is CASLPQQGVNEQYF. The CDR3, as DNA: TGTGCCAGCCTTCCCCAACAGGGGGTTAACGAGCAGTACTTC.

The chain recombines TRBV29-1 with TRBJ2-3; TRBD2 agrees at 16 bases. Per the germline V gene, CDR1 is SQVTM and CDR2 is ANQGSEA. V gave up 7 bases and J gave up 4 bases; unmatched junction bases: 14. The CDR3 has 18 residues. The CDR3 loop reads CSALGLAGGPPPADTQYF. Written as DNA, the CDR3 is TGCAGCGCCTTGGGACTAGCGGGAGGGCCTCCCCCTGCAGATACGCAGTATTTT.

The V and J genes are TRBV9 and TRBJ2-7; the match to TRBD2 covers 7 bases. Looked up from germline, CDR1 is SGDLS and CDR2 is YYNGEE. This CDR3 has 14 amino acids. J was trimmed by 2 bases and V by 4 bases; bases with no gene match: 6. The CDR3 DNA is TGTGCCAGCAGCCCCCAGGCGGGGGCCTACGAGCAGTACTTC. Translation gives CASSPQAGAYEQYF.

This chain's CDR3 is CSAERDGNTGELFF. The CDR3 region has the DNA TGCAGCGCCGAACGGGACGGGAACACCGGGGAGCTGTTTTTT. V and J are TRBV29-1 and TRBJ2-2; TRBD1 or TRBD2 may be the D gene (5 bases each). V was cut by 7 bases and J by 1 base, with 13 bases left in between. Germline V CDR1 and CDR2: SQVTM, ANQGSEA. The CDR3 has 14 amino acids.

This chain uses TRBV7-8 with TRBJ2-5; D possibly matches TRBD1 or TRBD2 (5 bases each). Germline loops: CDR1 SGHVS, CDR2 FQNEAQ. V lost 5 bases, J lost 4 bases, and 14 bases lay in between. The CDR3 runs to 14 residues. CDR3 nucleotides: TGTGCCAGCAGCCGGGACCTAGGGGTAGAGACCCAGTACTTC. This gives the protein CASSRDLGVETQYF.

This clone occurred a few times. The gene calls are TRBV29-1 and TRBJ2-2; 7 bases agree with TRBD2. CDR1 SQVTM and CDR2 ANQGSEA come from the germline V gene. V was clipped by 7 bases and J by 6 bases; unmatched bases: 11. The CDR3 has 14 residues. The CDR3 loop reads CSATSGNRAGELFF. CDR3 DNA: TGCAGCGCTACGAGCGGGAACCGGGCCGGGGAGCTGTTTTTT.

This sequence joins TRBV30 and TRBJ1-4; D is unresolved. Germline CDR1 is GTSNPN and CDR2 is SVGIG (reference sequence). Trimming removed 4 bases at V and 0 bases at J, with 3 bases between. This CDR3 contains 12 residues. CDR3 residues: CAWTATNEKLFF. CDR3 DNA sequence: TGTGCCTGGACAGCAACTAATGAAAAACTGTTTTTT. Filled out from reference TRBV30 and TRBJ1-4, the complete variable domain reads SQTIHQWPATLVQPVGSPLSLECTVEGTSNPNLYWYRQAAGRGLQLLFYSVGIGQISSEVPQNLSASRPQDRQFILSSKKLLLSDSGFYLCAWTATNEKLFFGSGTQLSVL.

CDR3 bases: TGCGCCAGCAGCCAGGACATACTAGCGGGAGTTACAGATACGCAGTATTTT. It is translated as CASSQDILAGVTDTQYF. This chain joins TRBV4-3 and TRBJ2-3, with 11 bases identical to TRBD2. The germline V gene encodes CDR1 LGHNA and CDR2 YSLEER. The V and J ends lost 3 bases and 3 bases, in that order; junction bases with no gene match: 8. There are 17 residues in the CDR3.

This clone occurred a few times. The chain combines TRBV6-6 with TRBJ2-7, with 7 positions matching TRBD1. J lost 2 bases, V lost 5 bases, and 6 bases had no gene match. Germline V lookup: CDR1 MNHNY, CDR2 SVGAGI (reference sequence). This CDR3 comprises 14 residues. The CDR3 bases are TGTGCCAGCAGTCCCGGGACAGCGACCTACGAGCAGTACTTC. It is translated as CASSPGTATYEQYF.

The chain couples TRBV11-2 to TRBJ2-1; possible D gene TRBD1, 8 bases. Germline V lookup: CDR1 SGHAT, CDR2 FQNNGV. Trimming removed 8 bases at V and 6 bases at J, with 17 bases between. This CDR3 is built from 14 residues. This chain's CDR3 is CASGGQGGVNEQFF. For the CDR3, the DNA is TGTGCCAGCGGAGGACAGGGAGGGGTCAATGAGCAGTTCTTC. Filled out from reference TRBV11-2 and TRBJ2-1, the complete variable domain reads EAGVAQSPRYKIIEKRQSVAFWCNPISGHATLYWYQQILGQGPKLLIQFQNNGVVDDSQLPKDRFSAERLKGVDSTLKIQPAKLEDSAVYLCASGGQGGVNEQFFGPGTRLTVL.

V usage is TRBV6-5 and J usage is TRBJ1-2; unclear D gene. The CDR3 has 13 residues. Trimming removed 7 bases at V and 3 bases at J, with 12 bases between. Germline V CDR1 and CDR2: MNHEY, SVGAGI. CDR3 nucleotide sequence: TGTGCCAGCACCTCGAGTCGCTACTATGGCTACACCTTC. This encodes CASTSSRYYGYTF.

A single count supports this clone. This chain uses TRBV30 with TRBJ2-1; D might be TRBD2 (6 bases). Per the germline V gene, CDR1 is GTSNPN and CDR2 is SVGIG (reference sequence). The V end lost 2 bases, the J end lost 6 bases, and 14 bases lay between the germline ends. The CDR3 covers 14 residues. CDR3 coding DNA: TGTGCCTGGAGTTGGGGGGAGGAATTCAATGAGCAGTTCTTC. As protein: CAWSWGEEFNEQFF.

V is TRBV2 and J is TRBJ2-5; a possible D gene is TRBD1 (5 bases). Germline lookup yields CDR1 SNHLY and CDR2 FYNNEI. V was shortened by 4 bases and J by 0 bases, with 12 bases between the two germline ends. The CDR3 totals 15 residues. The CDR3 spells CASSGVLRDQETQYF. The CDR3 DNA is TGTGCCAGCAGTGGCGTACTCAGGGACCAAGAGACCCAGTACTTC.

The chain combines TRBV29-1 with TRBJ2-7; 7 positions match TRBD1. With V trimmed by 4 bases and J by 4 bases, 10 bases remained unmatched. The germline V gene has CDR1 SQVTM and CDR2 ANQGSEA. The CDR3 has 14 residues. CDR3 amino acids: CSVVSTGSGYEQYF. CDR3 DNA sequence: TGCAGCGTTGTCTCGACAGGGTCGGGGTACGAGCAGTACTTC.

This clone appeared a few times. The chain links TRBV28 to TRBJ2-7; possible D gene TRBD1, 6 bases. Germline assignment: CDR1 MDHEN and CDR2 SYDVKM. V lost 5 bases, J lost 0 bases, and 14 bases lay in between. CDR3 length: 15 amino acids. As DNA, the CDR3 is TGTGCCAGCAGTCCAGACAGGATGAGCTCCTACGAGCAGTACTTC. Its protein product is CASSPDRMSSYEQYF. The full variable domain, completed using reference TRBV28 and TRBJ2-7, is DVKVTQSSRYLVKRTGEKVFLECVQDMDHENMFWYRQDPGLGLRLIYFSYDVKMKEKGDIPEGYSVSREKKERFSLILESASTNQTSMYLCASSPDRMSSYEQYFGPGTRLTVT.

This sequence joins TRBV11-2 and TRBJ2-7; 8 positions agree with TRBD1. Trimming took 2 bases from V and 5 from J; bases not matched to a gene: 2. The CDR3 runs to 13 residues. CDR1 is SGHAT, CDR2 FQNNGV, per germline. The DNA for the CDR3 is TGTGCCAGCAGCTTACAGGGGGCCAACGAGCAGTACTTC. Amino acid sequence: CASSLQGANEQYF.

This chain uses TRBV5-5 with TRBJ2-7; 9 positions agree with TRBD1. Germline-derived CDR1 and CDR2 are SGHKS and YYEKEE (reference sequence). The CDR3 has 12 residues. V was clipped by 3 bases and J by 7 bases; unmatched bases: 2. CDR3 nucleotide sequence: TGTGCCAGCAGCTGGACAGGGGAGGAGCAGTACTTC. It codes for CASSWTGEEQYF.